One sample yielded the 13 T cell receptor beta chains listed below, sequenced in a study of long-term antiretroviral therapy in people with HIV. The immunoSEQ assay was v3.0, run at survey level. Repertoires were generated with immunoSEQ multiplex PCR, while TCRdb's copy carries only in-frame clones and drops some. In the table there are around 13,000 clones, around four fifths of which are singletons. The sample here was unsorted PBMCs, taken 1.8 years before starting antiretroviral therapy. Source of these receptors: a woman aged 35 to 49 with HIV.

The chain is built from TRBV19 and TRBJ2-5; TRBD1 might be the D (5 bases). The CDR3 covers 13 residues. The germline gives CDR1 LNHDA, CDR2 SQIVND (reference sequence). The V gene lost 1 base and the J gene lost 5 bases, with 8 bases spanning the gap. The CDR3, as DNA: TGTGCCAGTAGTATAGCGTGGGGCGAGACCCAGTACTTC. Translation: CASSIAWGETQYF.

This clone was observed a handful of times. The chain links TRBV18 to TRBJ1-3; perhaps TRBD1 as D (5 bases). Between the trimmed V and J ends, which lost 2 bases and 0 bases, there was a span of 11 bases. CDR1 and CDR2 (germline): KGHSH, LQKENI. The CDR3 runs to 16 residues. The CDR3 loop reads CASSPFDSSSGNTIYF. CDR3 coding DNA: TGTGCCAGCTCACCATTCGACAGTTCCTCTGGAAACACCATATATTTT. Full variable domain (missing parts from reference TRBV18 and TRBJ1-3): NAGVMQNPRHLVRRRGQEARLRCSPMKGHSHVYWYRQLPEEGLKFMVYLQKENIIDESGMPKERFSAEFPKEGPSILRIQQVVRGDSAAYFCASSPFDSSSGNTIYFGEGSWLTVV.

This sequence joins TRBV4-1 and TRBJ1-5, with D unclear. With 0 bases removed from V and 3 bases from J, the gap between germline ends came to 9 bases. CDR3 length: 15 amino acids. CDR1 MGHRA and CDR2 YSYEKL come from the germline V gene. This CDR3 reads CASSQDRAVNQPQHF. The CDR3 nucleotides read TGCGCCAGCAGCCAAGATCGGGCAGTCAATCAGCCCCAGCATTTT.

This clone was observed a few times. The chain uses TRBV18 and TRBJ1-1; no firm D call. Germline CDR1 KGHSH, CDR2 LQKENI. The ends were cut back, 6 bases at V and 0 bases at J, with 8 bases in the middle. The CDR3 has 13 residues. The DNA of the CDR3 is TGTGCCAGCTCGTATAGTCTGAACACTGAAGCTTTCTTT. It specifies CASSYSLNTEAFF. Based on the CDR3 plus reference TRBV18 and TRBJ1-1, the full variable domain is NAGVMQNPRHLVRRRGQEARLRCSPMKGHSHVYWYRQLPEEGLKFMVYLQKENIIDESGMPKERFSAEFPKEGPSILRIQQVVRGDSAAYFCASSYSLNTEAFFGQGTRLTVV.

The chain recombines TRBV12-5 with TRBJ2-7; 7 bases match TRBD1. CDR3 size: 14 residues. The V gene end was trimmed by 5 bases and the J gene end by 2 bases; junction bases not matched to a gene: 6. Germline V CDR1 and CDR2: LGHNT, FRNRAP. The CDR3 coding sequence is TGTGCTAGTGGTCCTGACAGGGCAACCTACGAGCAGTACTTC. Its protein product is CASGPDRATYEQYF.

This clone is judged medium-sized. V gene TRBV20-1 combines with J gene TRBJ2-3; D ambiguous. V shed 2 bases and J shed 3 bases, with 0 bases lying between them. Germline V gene lookup returns CDR1 DFQATT and CDR2 SNEGSKA (reference sequence). CDR3 length equals 10 residues. CDR3 residues: CSARTDTQYF. The CDR3 nucleotides read TGCAGTGCTAGAACAGATACGCAGTATTTT.

The genes are TRBV19 and TRBJ2-7; unclear D gene. Trimming removed 4 bases at V and 1 base at J, with 11 bases between. This CDR3 has 14 amino acids. In germline, CDR1 is LNHDA, CDR2 SQIVND (reference sequence). The CDR3 reads CASSTQIQSYEQYF. CDR3 nucleotide sequence: TGTGCCAGTAGTACTCAAATTCAGTCCTACGAGCAGTACTTC.

This clone was seen once. The chain uses TRBV11-2 and TRBJ2-5; tentative D call: TRBD2 (5 bases). Germline V gives CDR1 SGHAT, CDR2 FQNNGV. The CDR3 spans 12 residues. Trimming left V 6 bases short and J 5 bases short, with 10 bases between. The CDR3 here is CASRREGETQYF. CDR3 nucleotide sequence: TGTGCCAGCAGACGAGAGGGCGAGACCCAGTACTTC.

This clone has only one observation. V is TRBV7-8 and J is TRBJ1-2, with 8 positions matching TRBD1. This CDR3 region has 13 residues. Trimming cost V 5 bases and J 8 bases; bases outside gene matches: 7. The germline gives CDR1 SGHVS, CDR2 FQNEAQ. As DNA, the CDR3 is TGTGCCAGCAGCCCCGGACAGGGCCGGGGCTACACCTTC. It translates to CASSPGQGRGYTF.

This clone was found a few times. The V gene is TRBV4-1, the J gene TRBJ1-5, with 7 bases that match TRBD1. The CDR3 is 15 amino acids. Germline CDR1 reads MGHRA; CDR2 reads YSYEKL. The V gene end was trimmed by 1 base and the J gene end by 8 bases; junction bases not matched to a gene: 8. CDR3 bases: TGCGCCAGCAGCCAAGGGGACAGAGAGTTTGAGCCCCAGCATTTT. As protein: CASSQGDREFEPQHF.

There are a few counts of this clone. The J gene is TRBJ1-5, the V gene TRBV7-6; TRBD1 is a possible D gene (6 bases). Per germline, CDR1 SGHVS and CDR2 FNYEAQ. The germline V and J ends were trimmed by 8 bases and 1 base, with 9 bases remaining between them. The CDR3 totals 13 residues. The CDR3 DNA follows: TGTGCCAGCGGAGGGGGAAGCAATCAGCCCCAGCATTTT. It translates to CASGGGSNQPQHF.

The V and J genes are TRBV2 and TRBJ1-1; 9 bases fit TRBD1. Germline V gene lookup returns CDR1 SNHLY and CDR2 FYNNEI. V dropped 6 bases and J dropped 0; count of bases not matched to a gene: 5. This CDR3 region has 15 residues. Here the CDR3 reads CASRAGTGMNTEAFF. The CDR3 nucleotides are TGTGCCAGCAGGGCCGGGACAGGGATGAACACTGAAGCTTTCTTT.

The chain links TRBV27 to TRBJ2-7; possibly TRBD1 or TRBD2 for D (5 bases each). The CDR3 runs to 15 residues. With 6 bases removed from V and 3 bases from J, the gap between germline ends came to 18 bases. The germline V gene encodes CDR1 MNHEY and CDR2 SMNVEV (reference sequence). The CDR3 sequence: CASRGPRVGNYEQYF. The CDR3 DNA is TGTGCCAGCAGGGGACCGAGGGTAGGGAACTACGAGCAGTACTTC.